This TCR beta chain was identified in a study of control samples from healthy donors and cancer patients (dated by TCRdb to 2020 to 2021). To note about this clone: Its antigen remains unidentified. The input lacks base qualities; no much larger clone sits a single base away.

Preparation of the library involved the immunoSEQ multiplex PCR assay. TCRdb's version of the immuneACCESS table is confined to in-frame rearrangements and falls short of the full clone set. An unresolved V gene accounts for under half of the shortfall where checked; the remainder is of unknown origin. Across this sample there are some 150,000 clones, with over 95% seen only once. Of the sample, approximately 0.97% is held by the ten largest clones. Ends trimmed: V by 3 bases, J by 5 bases; bases unmatched to a gene: 12. CDR1 and CDR2 (SGHRS, YFSETQ) derive from the germline V gene. The CDR3 numbers 18 residues from cysteine through phenylalanine. Here the CDR3 DNA is all that survives: 54 bases in frame from base 1.

This TCR came from a young woman in good health. Recombination joined TRBV5-1 with TRBJ2-7; 15 middle bases align to TRBD2. The sample consisted of blood. In nucleotides, the sequence is TGCGCCAGCAGCTCCCGGACTAGCGGGAGGGCCCATCGCGACGAGCAGTACTTC. The encoded protein is CASSSRTSGRAHRDEQYF.